The T cell receptor beta chain described here comes from a study of blood T cell repertoires in COVID-19. The wider study: The United States, Italy and Spain were the sources of the acute and convalescent COVID-19 samples. PBMCs, B-cell-depleted T cells, or T cells were the source of the cDNA or gDNA that made up the material.

Under the authors' procedure: Nucleated cell number was recorded as an estimate derived from reference gene primer amplification. Measured with immunoSEQ multiplex PCR; TCRdb has only the in-frame clones, and not every one. V and J calls and clone size are as listed in that table; D and trimming were resolved from the DNA. This table has about 210,000 clones, 89% appearing once. There are 17 residues in the CDR3. The V gene end was trimmed by 2 bases and the J gene end by 3 bases; junction bases not matched to a gene: 8. CDR1 is LNHDA and CDR2 is SQIVND in the germline V gene (reference sequence). The receptor was isolated from a woman aged 40 to 55 with acute or convalescent COVID-19. Source material: peripheral blood. This chain connects TRBV19 to TRBJ2-4; TRBD2 agrees at 9 bases. CDR3 region: CASSIIGTSSGKNIQYF. The CDR3 nucleotides read TGTGCCAGTAGTATAATCGGGACTAGCTCGGGCAAAAACATTCAGTACTTC.